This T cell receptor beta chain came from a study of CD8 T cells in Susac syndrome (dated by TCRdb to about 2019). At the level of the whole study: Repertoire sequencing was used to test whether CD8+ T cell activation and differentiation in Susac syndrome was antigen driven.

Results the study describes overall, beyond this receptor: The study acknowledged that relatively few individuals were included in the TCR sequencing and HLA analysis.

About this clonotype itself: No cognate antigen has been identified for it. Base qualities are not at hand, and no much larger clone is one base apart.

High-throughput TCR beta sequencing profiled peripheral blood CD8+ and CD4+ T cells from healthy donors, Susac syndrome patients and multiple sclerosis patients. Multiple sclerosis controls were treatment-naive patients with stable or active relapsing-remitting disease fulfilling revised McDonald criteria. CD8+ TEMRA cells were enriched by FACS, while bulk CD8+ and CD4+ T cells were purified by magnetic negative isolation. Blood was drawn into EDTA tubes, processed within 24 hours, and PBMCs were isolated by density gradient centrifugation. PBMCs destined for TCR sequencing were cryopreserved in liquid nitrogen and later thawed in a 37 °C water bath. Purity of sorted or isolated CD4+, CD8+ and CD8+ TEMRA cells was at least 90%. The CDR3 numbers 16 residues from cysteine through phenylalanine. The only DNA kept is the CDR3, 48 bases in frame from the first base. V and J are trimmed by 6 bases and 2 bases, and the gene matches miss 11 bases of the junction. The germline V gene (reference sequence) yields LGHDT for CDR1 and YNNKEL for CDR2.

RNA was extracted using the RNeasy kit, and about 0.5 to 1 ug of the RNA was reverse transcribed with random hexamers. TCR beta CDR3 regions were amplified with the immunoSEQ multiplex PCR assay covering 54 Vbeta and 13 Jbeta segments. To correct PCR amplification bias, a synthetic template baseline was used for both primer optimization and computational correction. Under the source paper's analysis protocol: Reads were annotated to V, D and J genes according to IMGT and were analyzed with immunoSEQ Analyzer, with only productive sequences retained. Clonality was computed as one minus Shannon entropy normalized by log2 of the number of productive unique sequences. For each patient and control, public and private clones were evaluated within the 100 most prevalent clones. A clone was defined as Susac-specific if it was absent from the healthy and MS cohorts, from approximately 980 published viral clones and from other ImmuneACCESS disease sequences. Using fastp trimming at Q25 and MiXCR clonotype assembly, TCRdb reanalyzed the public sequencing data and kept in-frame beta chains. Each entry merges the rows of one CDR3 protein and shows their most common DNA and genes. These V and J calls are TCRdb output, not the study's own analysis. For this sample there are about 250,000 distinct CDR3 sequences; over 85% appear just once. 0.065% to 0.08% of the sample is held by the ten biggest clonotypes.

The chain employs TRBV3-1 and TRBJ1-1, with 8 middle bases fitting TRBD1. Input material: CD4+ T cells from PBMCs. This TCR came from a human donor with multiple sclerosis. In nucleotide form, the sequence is TGTGCCAGCAGTCCAACTACGGGACAGGACAACACTGAAGCTTTCTTT. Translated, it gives CASSPTTGQDNTEAFF. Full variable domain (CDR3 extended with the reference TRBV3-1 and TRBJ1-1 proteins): DTAVSQTPKYLVTQMGNDKSIKCEQNLGHDTMYWYKQDSKKFLKIMFSYNNKELIINETVPNRFSPKSPDKAHLNLHINSLELGDSAVYFCASSPTTGQDNTEAFFGQGTRLTVV.